These T cell receptor beta chains were read from a single sample in a study of CD8 T cells in ankylosing spondylitis. TCRdb reanalysed the 5' RACE reads using MiXCR and keeps one entry per CDR3 protein. The repertoire consists of a few hundred thousand distinct CDR3 sequences, with 10% occurring once and the leading ten covering about 20%. The sample was blood, either unsorted or a sorted T cell fraction (not recorded which). The receptors shown here come from a male donor with ankylosing spondylitis or in good health (not recorded which). Both conserved end residues are part of each CDR3. Fields, in order: J gene, D gene, clone size, V gene, CDR3 DNA, CDR3 protein. D genes are given only for firm matches. Size is stated for part of the rows, as once, few or many counts, or as a class when the clone is expanded.

TRBJ1-1	.	many	TRBV20-1	TGCAGTGCTCGTGCGGACACTGAAGCTTTCTTT	CSARADTEAFF
TRBJ1-3	.	.	TRBV6-1	TGTGCCAGCCGCCCTGGGGGGGATGGAAACACCATATATTTT	CASRPGGDGNTIYF
TRBJ2-5	.	many	TRBV20-1	TGCAGTGCTACCCCTTTGACCCGACAAGAGACCCAGTACTTC	CSATPLTRQETQYF
TRBJ2-5	.	.	TRBV7-9	TGTGCCAGCAGCTTCGGTACAATGGAAGAGACCCAGTACTTC	CASSFGTMEETQYF
TRBJ2-1	.	.	TRBV3-1	TGTGCCAGCAGCCAAGAACCCTCGCTCGCTGCGATAGGGTTCTTC	CASSQEPSLAAIGFF
TRBJ2-1	TRBD2	few	TRBV5-1	TGCGCCAGCAGCTTGGATGGACTAGCGGGCCACAATGAGCAGTTCTTC	CASSLDGLAGHNEQFF
TRBJ1-5	.	many	TRBV20-1	TGCAGTGCTGGAACCCTTCGACAGAATTTTGGCAATCAGCCCCAGCATTTT	CSAGTLRQNFGNQPQHF
TRBJ2-7	TRBD1	.	TRBV19	TGTGCCAGTAGTATACTAGGGACAGGGGGCTACGAGCAGTACTTC	CASSILGTGGYEQYF
TRBJ1-5	.	.	TRBV28	TGTGCCAGCAGTGTACTGACGGCTGGGTCTAGCAATCAGCCCCAGCATTTT	CASSVLTAGSSNQPQHF
TRBJ1-5	TRBD1	.	TRBV28	TGTGCCAGCAGTCGGGACAGTTCCGGTCAGCCCCAGCATTTT	CASSRDSSGQPQHF
TRBJ2-7	TRBD1	many	TRBV20-1	TGCAGTGCTAGTACAGGGGGCAAAGTTCGCGAGCAGTACTTC	CSASTGGKVREQYF
TRBJ1-1	TRBD1	few	TRBV20-1	TGCAGTGCTAGAGATAGGAGGGGGCAAGGATCTGAAGCTTTCTTT	CSARDRRGQGSEAFF
TRBJ2-2	TRBD2	many	TRBV11-2	TGTGCCAGCAGCTTAGATCGATTAGCGGGGGCCGGGGAGCTGTTTTTT	CASSLDRLAGAGELFF
TRBJ1-5	TRBD1	few	TRBV20-1	TGCAGCCACATGGGCCCTATGGGACAGGGGAATCAGCCCCAGCATTTT	CSHMGPMGQGNQPQHF
TRBJ2-7	.	many	TRBV7-2	TGTGCCAGCAGCCCCCAATCCCTAGGGACGCGGGGATACGAGCAGTACTTC	CASSPQSLGTRGYEQYF
TRBJ2-7	.	many	TRBV25-1	TGTGCCAGCAGTGTTTCCTCTGGGGCTGGACGCCGGGGGTACGAGCAGTACTTC	CASSVSSGAGRRGYEQYF
TRBJ1-1	TRBD1	.	TRBV29-1	TGCAGCGGCGGCGGGGGACAGGGGCGACCGAACACTGAAGCTTTCTTT	CSGGGGQGRPNTEAFF
TRBJ2-2	.	many	TRBV29-1	TGCAGCGGATTAGACAACACCGGGGAGCTGTTTTTT	CSGLDNTGELFF
TRBJ2-3	.	many	TRBV7-2	TGTGCCAGCAGCTTAGATCCGGGGAGCACAGATACGCAGTATTTT	CASSLDPGSTDTQYF
TRBJ2-3	.	few	TRBV6-1	TGTGCCGGTGTCCGGGACACCTCCCCGGATACGCAGTATTTT	CAGVRDTSPDTQYF
TRBJ2-7	.	many	TRBV7-2	TGTGCCAGCAGCTTAGAGGCGGGGTACTACGAGCAGTACTTC	CASSLEAGYYEQYF
TRBJ2-2	.	many	TRBV6-5	TGTGCCAGCAGTTACGAGGGGGGGATAGGCGGGGAGCTGTTTTTT	CASSYEGGIGGELFF
TRBJ2-5	TRBD1	many	TRBV28	TGTGCCAGCAGGCTTTCCGGGACAGGGCGCCAGACCCAGTACTTC	CASRLSGTGRQTQYF
TRBJ2-7	.	few	TRBV5-1	TGCGCCAGCAGCTTGGGAGCTCTGGGTTCGAGCTCCTACGAGCAGTACTTC	CASSLGALGSSSYEQYF
TRBJ1-2	.	many	TRBV12-3/TRBV12-4	TGTGCCAGCAGCCCCGACCTGGACAGTATTGGCTACACCTTC	CASSPDLDSIGYTF
TRBJ2-7	TRBD2	.	TRBV18	TGTGCCAGCTCACCGTCTAGCGGGGGGGCGTACGAGCAGTACTTC	CASSPSSGGAYEQYF
TRBJ2-7	.	many	TRBV20-1	TGCAGTGCTAGAGATCAGGTGATGTCCTACGAGCAGTACTTC	CSARDQVMSYEQYF
TRBJ1-5	.	many	TRBV20-1	TGCAGTGCTCAGAAGGACGGATATAGCAATCAGCCCCAGCATTTT	CSAQKDGYSNQPQHF
TRBJ2-5	.	few	TRBV5-1	TGCGCCAGCAGCTTGGGAGGGCATTACCAAGAGACCCAGTACTTC	CASSLGGHYQETQYF
TRBJ2-3	.	many	TRBV12-3/TRBV12-4	TGTGCCAGCAGTTTAGCCGTTGCGATAAGAGAAGTAGATACGCAGTATTTT	CASSLAVAIREVDTQYF
TRBJ2-1	.	many	TRBV28	TGTGCCAGCAGTTTAGGACCTATAGCAGCAGCTCTGACCGATGAGCAGTTCTTC	CASSLGPIAAALTDEQFF
TRBJ1-1	.	few	TRBV18	TGTGCCAGCTCACCAAGCATGATCGGGTCTGAAGGAAAGGCTTTCTTT	CASSPSMIGSEGKAFF
TRBJ1-2	TRBD1	many	TRBV7-9	TGTGCCAGCAGCCAAGACAGGGTAGGAGGCTACACCTTC	CASSQDRVGGYTF
TRBJ2-3	TRBD2	.	TRBV5-6	TGTGCCAGCAGCGGATGGACTAGCGGGGGGGCAGATACGCAGTATTTT	CASSGWTSGGADTQYF
TRBJ2-7	TRBD2	.	TRBV20-1	TGCAGTGCTAGAGATCCCTCAGCGGGGCCCTACGAGCAGTACTTC	CSARDPSAGPYEQYF
TRBJ2-3	TRBD2	many	TRBV20-1	TGCAGTGCCCTTCCAGCGGGGGGAGCCGCAGATACGCAGTATTTT	CSALPAGGAADTQYF
TRBJ1-2	.	many	TRBV28	TGTGCCAGCAGTTTGACCGAGGGAGAGTCGAATCCTCGGGGCTACACCTTC	CASSLTEGESNPRGYTF
TRBJ2-1	TRBD1	.	TRBV7-2	TGTGCCAGCAGCTGGGGACAGGGGGATATCAATGAGCAGTTCTTC	CASSWGQGDINEQFF
TRBJ2-3	.	few	TRBV2	TGTGCCAGCAGTGCGGTGGGGGTCGGGGGAGATACGCAGTATTTT	CASSAVGVGGDTQYF
TRBJ2-2	.	many	TRBV29-1	TGCAGCGCGGCATGGACCAACACCGGGGAGCTGTTTTTT	CSAAWTNTGELFF
TRBJ2-7	.	.	TRBV19	TGTGCCAGTAGCCGCCCTGAGGGGACCTACGAGCAGTACTTC	CASSRPEGTYEQYF
TRBJ1-2	.	many	TRBV5-1	TGCGCCAGCAGCTTGGACAGAACTAACTATGGCTACACCTTC	CASSLDRTNYGYTF
TRBJ1-3	.	many	TRBV21-1	TGTGCCAGCAGGGGCGGGGGAAACACCATATATTTT	CASRGGGNTIYF
TRBJ2-7	TRBD1	many	TRBV5-5	TGTGCCAGCAGCACTCAGGGGGCGGGTTACGAGCAGTACTTC	CASSTQGAGYEQYF
TRBJ2-1	TRBD2	few	TRBV12-3/TRBV12-4	TGTGCCAGCAGTACCAGACCGGGACTAGCGGACAATGAGCAGTTCTTC	CASSTRPGLADNEQFF
TRBJ2-1	.	.	TRBV11-2	TGTGCCAGCAGTTCAGGGCCGGGACCTCAAAATGAGCAGTTCTTC	CASSSGPGPQNEQFF
TRBJ1-2	.	.	TRBV7-8	TGTGCCAGCAGTTTGGAGGCGGGGTCCCCTTCCTATGGCTACACCTTC	CASSLEAGSPSYGYTF
TRBJ1-4	.	many	TRBV20-1	TGCAGTGCTAGAGCAGGGGCAGGGCTGCTGTTTTTT	CSARAGAGLLFF
TRBJ2-3	.	many	TRBV5-1	TGCGCCAGCAGCTTCCCAGCGGGCACAGATACGCAGTATTTT	CASSFPAGTDTQYF
TRBJ1-5	.	few	TRBV19	TGTGCCAATAACAGTTTCGGGATTCCGGATCAGCCCCAGCATTTT	CANNSFGIPDQPQHF